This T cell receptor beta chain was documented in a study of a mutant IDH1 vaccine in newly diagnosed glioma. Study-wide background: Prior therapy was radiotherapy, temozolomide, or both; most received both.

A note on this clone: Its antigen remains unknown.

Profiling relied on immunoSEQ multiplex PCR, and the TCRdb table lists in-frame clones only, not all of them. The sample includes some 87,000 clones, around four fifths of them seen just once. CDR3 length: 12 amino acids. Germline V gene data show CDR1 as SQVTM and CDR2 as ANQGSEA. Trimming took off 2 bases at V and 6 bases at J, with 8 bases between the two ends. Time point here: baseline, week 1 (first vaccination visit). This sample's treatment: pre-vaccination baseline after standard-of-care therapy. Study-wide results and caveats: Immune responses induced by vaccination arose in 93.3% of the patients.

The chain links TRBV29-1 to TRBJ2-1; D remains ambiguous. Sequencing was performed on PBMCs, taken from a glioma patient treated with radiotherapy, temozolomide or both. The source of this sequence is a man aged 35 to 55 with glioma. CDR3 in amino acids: CSVEYGANEQFF. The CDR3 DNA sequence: TGCAGCGTTGAATACGGAGCCAATGAGCAGTTCTTC.